Reported below is one T cell receptor beta chain. As yet, its antigen is unknown. The data were obtained in a study of post-analysis software for immune sequencing data. cDNA libraries for TCR beta contained unique molecular identifiers. TCRdb reprocessed the PCR reads via MiXCR and lists one record per CDR3 protein. The sample includes 740,000 or so distinct CDR3 sequences, roughly 58% of them seen just once. Broader study findings: Included in a set of about five TRBV segments more frequent in patients than controls were TRBV5-6, TRBV5-1 and TRBV20-1. In multiple sclerosis, normalized Chao1 diversity was significantly below that of controls.

Trimming stripped 2 bases from V and 0 bases from J, with 15 bases between. The CDR3 totals 17 residues. Germline loops: CDR1 SGHVS, CDR2 FQNEAQ. The material sequenced was blood. This clonotype was obtained from a girl aged 5-17 years with multiple sclerosis. The chain couples TRBV7-8 to TRBJ2-3; D is unresolved. The CDR3 coding sequence is TGTGCCAGCAGCTTACCATGGGGAAAGGCCAGCACAGATACGCAGTATTTT. This gives the protein CASSLPWGKASTDTQYF.